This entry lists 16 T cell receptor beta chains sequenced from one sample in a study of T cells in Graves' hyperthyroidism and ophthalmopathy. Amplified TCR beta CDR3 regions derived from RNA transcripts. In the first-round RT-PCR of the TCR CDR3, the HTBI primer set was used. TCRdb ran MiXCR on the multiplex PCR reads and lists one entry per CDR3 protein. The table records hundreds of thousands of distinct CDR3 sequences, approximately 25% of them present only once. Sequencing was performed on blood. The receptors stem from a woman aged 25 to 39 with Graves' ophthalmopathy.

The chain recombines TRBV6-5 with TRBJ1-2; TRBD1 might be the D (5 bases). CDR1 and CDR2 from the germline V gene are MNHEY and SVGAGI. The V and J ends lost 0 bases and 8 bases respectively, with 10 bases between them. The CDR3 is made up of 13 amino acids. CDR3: CASSYSGGFGYTF. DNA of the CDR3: TGTGCCAGCAGTTACTCGGGGGGATTCGGCTACACCTTC.

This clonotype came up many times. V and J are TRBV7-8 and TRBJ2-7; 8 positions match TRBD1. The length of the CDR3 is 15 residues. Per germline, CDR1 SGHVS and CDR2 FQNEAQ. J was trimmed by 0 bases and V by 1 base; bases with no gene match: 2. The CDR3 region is CASSLGGQVSYEQYF. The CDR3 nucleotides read TGTGCCAGCAGCTTAGGGGGACAGGTCTCCTACGAGCAGTACTTC.

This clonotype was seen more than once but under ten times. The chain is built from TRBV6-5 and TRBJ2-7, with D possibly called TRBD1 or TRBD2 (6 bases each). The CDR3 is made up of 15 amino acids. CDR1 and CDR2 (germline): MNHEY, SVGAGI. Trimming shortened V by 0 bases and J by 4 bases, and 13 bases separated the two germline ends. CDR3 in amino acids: CASSYSTWGAYEQYF. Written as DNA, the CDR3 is TGTGCCAGCAGTTACTCGACCTGGGGGGCTTACGAGCAGTACTTC.

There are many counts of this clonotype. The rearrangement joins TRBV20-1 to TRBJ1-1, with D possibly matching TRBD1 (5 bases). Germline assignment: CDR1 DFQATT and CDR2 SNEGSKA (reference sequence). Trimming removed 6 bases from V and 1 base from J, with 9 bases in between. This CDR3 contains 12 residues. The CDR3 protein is CSALGGNTEAFF. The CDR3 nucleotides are TGCAGTGCCCTTGGGGGGAACACTGAAGCTTTCTTT.

The CDR3 reads CSAPGQGASGSYGYTF. The CDR3 DNA is TGCAGTGCTCCGGGACAGGGGGCTTCGGGATCCTATGGCTACACCTTC. This chain joins TRBV20-1 and TRBJ1-2, with 12 bases that match TRBD1. J was trimmed by 4 bases and V by 5 bases; bases with no gene match: 11. The CDR3 runs 16 residues. Per the germline V gene, CDR1 is DFQATT and CDR2 is SNEGSKA (reference sequence).

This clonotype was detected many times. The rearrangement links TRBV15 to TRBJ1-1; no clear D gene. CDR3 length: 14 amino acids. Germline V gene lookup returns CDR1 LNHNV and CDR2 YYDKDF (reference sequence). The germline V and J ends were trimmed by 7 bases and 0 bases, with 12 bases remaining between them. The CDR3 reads CATNPQLMNTEAFF. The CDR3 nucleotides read TGTGCCACCAACCCCCAGCTGATGAACACTGAAGCTTTCTTT.

CDR3: CASSPRTGASTDTQYF. The CDR3 DNA follows: TGTGCCAGCAGCCCCCGGACAGGGGCCAGCACAGATACGCAGTATTTT. The chain employs TRBV11-2 and TRBJ2-3; 9 positions match TRBD1. Losses at the gene ends were 5 bases for V and 0 bases for J; bases not matched to a gene: 6. Germline V gives CDR1 SGHAT, CDR2 FQNNGV. The CDR3 contains 16 residues.

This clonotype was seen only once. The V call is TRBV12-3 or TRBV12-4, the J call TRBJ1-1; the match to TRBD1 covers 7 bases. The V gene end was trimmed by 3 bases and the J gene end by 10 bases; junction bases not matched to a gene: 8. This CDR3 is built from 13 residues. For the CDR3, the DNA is TGTGCCAGCAGTTTGGGCCGACAGGGATTAGCTTTCTTT. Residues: CASSLGRQGLAFF.

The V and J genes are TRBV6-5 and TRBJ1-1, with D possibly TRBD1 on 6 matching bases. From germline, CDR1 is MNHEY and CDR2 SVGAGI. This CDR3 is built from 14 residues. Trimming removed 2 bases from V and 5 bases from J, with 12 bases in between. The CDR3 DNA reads TGTGCCAGCAGTTACACAAAAGGGGGAACTGAAGCTTTCTTT. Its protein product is CASSYTKGGTEAFF.

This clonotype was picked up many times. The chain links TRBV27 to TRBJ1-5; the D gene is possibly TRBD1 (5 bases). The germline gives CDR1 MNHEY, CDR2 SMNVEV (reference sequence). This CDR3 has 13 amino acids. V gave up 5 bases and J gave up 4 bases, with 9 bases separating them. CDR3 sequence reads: CASSVRQNQPQHF. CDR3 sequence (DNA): TGTGCCAGCAGTGTCAGACAGAATCAGCCCCAGCATTTT.

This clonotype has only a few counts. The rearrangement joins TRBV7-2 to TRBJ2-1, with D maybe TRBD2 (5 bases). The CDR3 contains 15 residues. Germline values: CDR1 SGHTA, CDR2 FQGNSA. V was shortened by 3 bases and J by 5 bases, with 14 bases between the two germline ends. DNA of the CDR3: TGTGCCAGCAGCTTTCGAGTAGCGCGGGACAATGAGCAGTTCTTC. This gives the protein CASSFRVARDNEQFF.

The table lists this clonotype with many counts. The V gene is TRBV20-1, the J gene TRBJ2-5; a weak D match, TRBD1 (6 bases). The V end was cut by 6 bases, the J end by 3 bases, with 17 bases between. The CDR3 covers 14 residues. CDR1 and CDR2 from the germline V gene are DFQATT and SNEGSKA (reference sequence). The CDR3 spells CSAPFPGQEETQYF. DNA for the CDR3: TGCAGTGCCCCATTCCCGGGACAAGAAGAGACCCAGTACTTC.

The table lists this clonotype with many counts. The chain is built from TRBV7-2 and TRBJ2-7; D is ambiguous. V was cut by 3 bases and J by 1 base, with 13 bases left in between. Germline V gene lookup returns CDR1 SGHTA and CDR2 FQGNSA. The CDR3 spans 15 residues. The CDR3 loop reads CASSLGRPDSYEQYF. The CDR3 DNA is TGTGCCAGCAGCTTGGGCAGACCCGATTCCTACGAGCAGTACTTC.

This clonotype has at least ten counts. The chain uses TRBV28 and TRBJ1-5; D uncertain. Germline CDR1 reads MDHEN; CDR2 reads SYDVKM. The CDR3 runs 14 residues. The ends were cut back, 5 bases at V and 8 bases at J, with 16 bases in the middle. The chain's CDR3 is CASSLGVDFEPQHF. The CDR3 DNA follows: TGTGCCAGCAGTCTCGGAGTAGATTTTGAGCCCCAGCATTTT.

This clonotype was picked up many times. The DNA for the CDR3 is TGTGCCAGCAGCTTAGGGACATGGAAGACCTATGGCTACACCTTC. Protein sequence: CASSLGTWKTYGYTF. J is TRBJ1-2 and V is TRBV7-9; possibly TRBD1 for D (5 bases). Germline V gene lookup returns CDR1 SEHNR and CDR2 FQNEAQ (reference sequence). Trimming removed 1 base at V and 4 bases at J, with 13 bases between. The CDR3 consists of 15 residues.

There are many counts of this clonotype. This chain's CDR3 is CASSLLLSYGDTEAFF. CDR3 bases: TGTGCCAGCAGTTTGCTGTTGTCTTACGGGGACACTGAAGCTTTCTTT. The genes are TRBV12-3 or TRBV12-4 and TRBJ1-1; D is unclear. V was trimmed by 3 bases and J by 3 bases, leaving 17 bases between them. The CDR3 runs to 16 residues.